The rows below give T cell receptor beta chains drawn from one sample of a study of circulating and synovial CD4+ cells in juvenile arthritis. Profiled with immunoSEQ multiplex PCR; TCRdb holds only in-frame clones, not every one. The sample has 25,000 to 35,000 clones, roughly 95% seen once. The sequenced sample consisted of CD4+ T cells from blood. The source of these receptors is a human donor with juvenile idiopathic arthritis. The CDR3 runs from the conserved cysteine through the conserved F or W. The order of the fields is J gene, V gene, CDR3 length, clone size, D gene, CDR3 protein, CDR3 DNA. A D gene is named only where the DNA matches it firmly. Only some rows state a clone size, as once, few, many or a class for expanded clones.

J: TRBJ2-3; V: TRBV29-1; length: 14; size: .; D: TRBD1; CDR3: CSVAGTGATDTQYF; DNA: TGCAGCGTTGCCGGGACAGGGGCCACAGATACGCAGTATTTT
J: TRBJ2-2; V: TRBV11-1; length: 16; size: .; D: .; CDR3: CASSPRVGERGGELFF; DNA: TGTGCCAGCAGCCCTAGGGTCGGGGAACGGGGCGGGGAGCTGTTTTTT
J: TRBJ2-7; V: TRBV28; length: 14; size: .; D: TRBD2; CDR3: CASSQPSGIYEQYF; DNA: TGTGCCAGCAGCCAACCTAGCGGGATCTACGAGCAGTACTTC
J: TRBJ2-2; V: TRBV28; length: 18; size: .; D: TRBD1; CDR3: CASTDRGRLAVNTGELFF; DNA: TGTGCCAGCACCGACAGGGGGCGATTAGCCGTGAACACCGGGGAGCTGTTTTTT
J: TRBJ2-7; V: TRBV28; length: 14; size: once; D: TRBD1; CDR3: CASGLQQGFSEQYF; DNA: TGTGCCAGCGGCCTCCAACAGGGGTTTAGCGAGCAGTACTTC
J: TRBJ1-2; V: TRBV27; length: 15; size: .; D: .; CDR3: CASGTNDIRGSGYTF; DNA: TGTGCCAGCGGTACCAACGACATCCGGGGTTCTGGCTACACCTTC
J: TRBJ2-2; V: TRBV27; length: 16; size: .; D: TRBD1; CDR3: CASRGTGVPITGELFF; DNA: TGTGCCAGCAGAGGGACAGGGGTACCTATCACCGGGGAGCTGTTTTTT
J: TRBJ1-5; V: TRBV6-4; length: 17; size: .; D: .; CDR3: CASSDEGVSGRGQPQHF; DNA: TGTGCCAGCAGTGACGAAGGAGTGAGTGGGAGGGGTCAGCCCCAGCATTTT
J: TRBJ2-1; V: TRBV10-1; length: 12; size: .; D: .; CDR3: CASSDTYNEQFF; DNA: TGCGCCAGCAGTGACACCTACAATGAGCAGTTCTTC
J: TRBJ1-5; V: TRBV19; length: 14; size: .; D: .; CDR3: CASSIGAKMGPQHF; DNA: TGTGCCAGTAGTATAGGGGCCAAGATGGGGCCCCAGCATTTT
J: TRBJ2-5; V: TRBV2; length: 12; size: .; D: TRBD1; CDR3: CAWGQAQETQYF; DNA: TGTGCCTGGGGACAGGCTCAAGAGACCCAGTACTTC
J: TRBJ2-3; V: TRBV10-1; length: 18; size: .; D: TRBD2; CDR3: CASSPSGRAPRGTDTQYF; DNA: TGCGCCAGCAGCCCTAGCGGGAGGGCCCCAAGGGGCACAGATACGCAGTATTTT
J: TRBJ1-2; V: TRBV29-1; length: 14; size: .; D: .; CDR3: CSVTRGGLYGGYTF; DNA: TGCAGCGTTACTAGAGGGGGATTGTACGGTGGCTACACCTTC
J: TRBJ1-1; V: TRBV11-1; length: 15; size: .; D: .; CDR3: CASSPGVTMNTEAFF; DNA: TGTGCCAGCAGCCCAGGGGTAACTATGAACACTGAAGCTTTCTTT
J: TRBJ1-2; V: TRBV19; length: 15; size: .; D: TRBD1; CDR3: CASKRDSLFNYGYTF; DNA: TGTGCCAGTAAAAGGGACAGCCTATTTAACTATGGCTACACCTTC
J: TRBJ1-2; V: TRBV28; length: 20; size: .; D: .; CDR3: CASSSAQGGGKGFGSNGYTF; DNA: TGTGCCAGCAGTTCCGCCCAAGGTGGCGGGAAGGGGTTTGGAAGTAATGGCTACACCTTC
J: TRBJ2-1; V: TRBV4-2; length: 15; size: once; D: .; CDR3: CASSQAGVSYNEQFF; DNA: TGTGCCAGCAGCCAAGCGGGAGTTAGCTACAATGAGCAGTTCTTC
J: TRBJ2-1; V: TRBV9; length: 12; size: few; D: .; CDR3: CASSVSGNEQFF; DNA: TGTGCCAGCAGCGTCTCCGGCAATGAGCAGTTCTTC
J: TRBJ2-2; V: TRBV7-9; length: 16; size: .; D: .; CDR3: CASSLALVRNTGELFF; DNA: TGTGCCAGCAGCTTAGCGCTTGTCAGAAACACCGGGGAGCTGTTTTTT
J: TRBJ1-4; V: TRBV11-2; length: 12; size: .; D: .; CDR3: CASRRGNEKLFF; DNA: TGTGCCAGCAGACGGGGGAATGAAAAACTGTTTTTT
J: TRBJ2-7; V: TRBV2; length: 16; size: .; D: TRBD2; CDR3: CASRPITAGGFYEQYF; DNA: TGTGCCAGCAGACCCATAACGGCGGGAGGGTTCTACGAGCAGTACTTC
J: TRBJ1-4; V: TRBV27; length: 17; size: once; D: .; CDR3: CASSFSWRGGNSEKLFF; DNA: TGTGCCAGCAGTTTTTCTTGGCGCGGGGGTAATAGTGAAAAACTGTTTTTT
J: TRBJ2-5; V: TRBV4-2; length: 13; size: few; D: .; CDR3: CASSPTRQETQYF; DNA: TGTGCCAGCAGCCCTACGAGGCAAGAGACCCAGTACTTC
J: TRBJ1-4; V: TRBV5-1; length: 18; size: .; D: .; CDR3: CASSAGGTPRATNEKLFF; DNA: TGCGCCAGCAGCGCGGGAGGGACTCCCCGAGCGACTAATGAAAAACTGTTTTTT
J: TRBJ2-5; V: TRBV28; length: 14; size: .; D: .; CDR3: CASSPSSGEETQYF; DNA: TGTGCCAGCAGTCCCAGCTCAGGGGAGGAGACCCAGTACTTC
J: TRBJ1-5; V: TRBV19; length: 15; size: .; D: .; CDR3: CASSILRIGNQPQHF; DNA: TGTGCCAGTAGTATTTTGAGGATTGGCAATCAGCCCCAGCATTTT
J: TRBJ2-3; V: TRBV4-1; length: 14; size: .; D: .; CDR3: CASSQMVATDTQYF; DNA: TGCGCCAGCAGCCAAATGGTGGCTACAGATACGCAGTATTTT
J: TRBJ2-1; V: TRBV4-1; length: 15; size: .; D: TRBD2; CDR3: CASSQDLAGAYEQFF; DNA: TGCGCCAGCAGCCAAGATCTAGCGGGAGCCTATGAGCAGTTCTTC
J: TRBJ1-2; V: TRBV28; length: 15; size: .; D: TRBD1; CDR3: CASSQTDRVGYGYTF; DNA: TGTGCCAGCAGTCAAACGGACAGGGTTGGCTACGGCTACACCTTC
J: TRBJ2-2; V: TRBV11-2; length: 15; size: .; D: .; CDR3: CASSLVGSSTGELFF; DNA: TGTGCCAGCAGCTTAGTTGGGAGCTCCACCGGGGAGCTGTTTTTT
J: TRBJ1-4; V: TRBV5-1; length: 17; size: once; D: .; CDR3: CASRPSKGTFVNEKLFF; DNA: TGCGCCAGCAGGCCTAGCAAGGGGACATTCGTTAATGAAAAACTGTTTTTT
J: TRBJ2-5; V: TRBV5-4; length: 15; size: .; D: .; CDR3: CASSPLGGGGETQYF; DNA: TGTGCCAGCAGCCCCCTGGGGGGAGGCGGGGAGACCCAGTACTTC
J: TRBJ1-1; V: TRBV28; length: 12; size: .; D: .; CDR3: CATTGGYTEAFF; DNA: TGTGCCACCACGGGGGGTTACACTGAAGCTTTCTTT